What follows are 13 T cell receptor beta chains derived from one specimen sequenced in a study of T cell responses to AZD1222 COVID-19 vaccine. Libraries were prepared by immunoSEQ multiplex PCR; TCRdb keeps only in-frame clonotypes and omits some of them. Of 170,000 or so clones in the sample, just over 90% were seen once. The source material was peripheral blood, sampled on day 0 of AZD1222 vaccination. The receptors derive from an adult in good health.

This clone is a singleton in its sample. The chain uses TRBV11-1 and TRBJ2-3, with 10 bases identical to TRBD2. The V segment lost 6 bases and the J segment 2 bases; nucleotides outside the gene matches: 5. This CDR3 has 15 residues. Germline-derived CDR1 and CDR2 are SGHAT and FQDESV (reference sequence). This chain's CDR3 is CASRAGLADTDTQYF. The CDR3 DNA reads as TGTGCCAGCAGGGCTGGACTAGCGGACACAGATACGCAGTATTTT.

The rearrangement joins TRBV29-1 to TRBJ1-1, with D uncertain. The CDR3 is 13 amino acids. V was trimmed by 1 base and J by 4 bases, leaving 10 bases between them. Per the germline V gene, CDR1 is SQVTM and CDR2 is ANQGSEA. CDR3 coding DNA: TGCAGCGTTGAAGTCCTGGCGGGCACTGAAGCTTTCTTT. Translating gives CSVEVLAGTEAFF.

The CDR3 reads CASSLRDGYGYTF. The CDR3 coding sequence is TGTGCCAGCAGTCTCCGGGACGGCTATGGCTACACCTTC. The J gene is TRBJ1-2, the V gene TRBV6-6, with D maybe TRBD1 (5 bases). CDR1 and CDR2 (germline): MNHNY, SVGAGI (reference sequence). The CDR3 sequence is 13 residues long. Trimming took off 5 bases at V and 4 bases at J, with 11 bases between the two ends.

The chain recombines TRBV3-1 (or the pseudogene TRBV3-2) with TRBJ1-1; no firm D call. Germline V gene sequence: CDR1 LGHDT, CDR2 YNNKEL (reference sequence). The CDR3 is made up of 13 amino acids. V lost 3 bases, J lost 5 bases, and 10 bases lay in between. This CDR3 is CASSQIARTEAFF. In nucleotides, the CDR3 is TGTGCCAGCAGCCAGATAGCTCGGACTGAAGCTTTCTTT.

CDR3 amino acids: CASRGIGDRGYEDTEAFF. CDR3 DNA: TGTGCCAGCAGGGGAATAGGGGACAGGGGGTATGAAGACACTGAAGCTTTCTTT. The J gene is TRBJ1-1, the V gene TRBV9, with 11 bases identical to TRBD1. This CDR3 is 18 amino acids long. The V gene end was trimmed by 5 bases and the J gene end by 3 bases; junction bases not matched to a gene: 15. Germline CDR1 and CDR2: SGDLS and YYNGEE. The full variable domain, its missing parts supplied by reference TRBV9 and TRBJ1-1, is DSGVTQTPKHLITATGQRVTLRCSPRSGDLSVYWYQQSLDQGLQFLIQYYNGEERAKGNILERFSAQQFPDLHSELNLSSLELGDSALYFCASRGIGDRGYEDTEAFFGQGTRLTVV.

This chain links TRBV6-6 with TRBJ2-2; 11 bases are shared with TRBD1. After removal of 0 bases from V and 4 bases from J, the junction contained 1 base not matched to a gene. CDR3 length: 16 amino acids. CDR1 is MNHNY and CDR2 is SVGAGI in the germline V gene (reference sequence). DNA for the CDR3: TGTGCCAGCAGTTACTCTGGGACAGGGGGCACCGGGGAGCTGTTTTTT. Translation gives CASSYSGTGGTGELFF.

V gene TRBV18 combines with J gene TRBJ1-2, with D hard to call. Trimming left V 4 bases short and J 10 bases short, with 22 bases between. CDR1 KGHSH and CDR2 LQKENI come from the germline V gene. The CDR3 contains 15 residues. The CDR3 protein is CASSRAGEMGSVYTF. Written as DNA, the CDR3 is TGTGCCAGCTCACGGGCAGGAGAGATGGGAAGTGTCTACACCTTC. Full variable domain (outside the CDR3, taken from reference TRBV18 and TRBJ1-2): NAGVMQNPRHLVRRRGQEARLRCSPMKGHSHVYWYRQLPEEGLKFMVYLQKENIIDESGMPKERFSAEFPKEGPSILRIQQVVRGDSAAYFCASSRAGEMGSVYTFGSGTRLTVV.

V is TRBV5-4 and J is TRBJ2-1; TRBD2 agrees at 14 bases. The CDR3 has 19 residues. The trim removed 5 bases at V and 0 bases at J, leaving 10 bases unmatched. The V gene's germline CDR1 is SGHNT and CDR2 YYREEE (reference sequence). The CDR3 nucleotides read TGTGCCAGCAGGAAAGGACTAGCGGGGGGTCAGAGCTCCTACAATGAGCAGTTCTTC. Amino acid sequence: CASRKGLAGGQSSYNEQFF.

In this sample, this clone turned up once. This chain connects TRBV5-1 to TRBJ2-6, with D perhaps matching TRBD2 (5 bases). Germline assignment: CDR1 SGHRS and CDR2 YFSETQ. Deletions cut 3 bases from V and 5 bases from J, with 12 bases between. CDR3 size: 15 residues. The CDR3 bases are TGCGCCAGCAGCTCTGAGGGCGGAAGGGCCAACGTCCTGACTTTC. This sequence encodes CASSSEGGRANVLTF.

The chain uses TRBV15 and TRBJ1-4; D gene uncertain. This CDR3 contains 15 residues. CDR1 and CDR2 from the germline V gene are LNHNV and YYDKDF (reference sequence). V was clipped by 1 base and J by 4 bases, with 10 bases between them. The CDR3 DNA sequence: TGTGCCACCAGCAGAGGGAGGCAGCGTAATGAAAAACTGTTTTTT. As protein: CATSRGRQRNEKLFF. Full variable domain (missing parts from reference TRBV15 and TRBJ1-4): DAMVIQNPRYQVTQFGKPVTLSCSQTLNHNVMYWYQQKSSQAPKLLFHYYDKDFNNEADTPDNFQSRRPNTSFCFLDIRSPGLGDTAMYLCATSRGRQRNEKLFFGSGTQLSVL.

This chain links TRBV7-2 with TRBJ1-1; D is uncertain. The germline CDR1 and CDR2 sequences are SGHTA and FQGNSA. This CDR3 contains 17 residues. V lost 5 bases and J lost 0, with 19 bases in between. The CDR3 is CASSPRAGKLMNTEAFF. CDR3 DNA sequence: TGTGCCAGCAGCCCCCGGGCGGGGAAACTCATGAACACTGAAGCTTTCTTT.

J is TRBJ1-1 and V is TRBV3-1 (or the pseudogene TRBV3-2); the D is unclear. Germline-derived CDR1 and CDR2 are LGHDT and YNNKEL (reference sequence). The CDR3 consists of 14 residues. The V and J ends lost 2 bases and 1 base respectively, with 8 bases between them. For the CDR3, the DNA is TGTGCCAGCAGCCAATCCGAGGGGAACACTGAAGCTTTCTTT. Its protein is CASSQSEGNTEAFF.

This clone occurred once. The V call is TRBV5-4, the J call TRBJ2-7; 10 nucleotides align to TRBD2. Germline CDR1 is SGHNT and CDR2 is YYREEE (reference sequence). V dropped 6 bases and J dropped 0; count of bases not matched to a gene: 6. This CDR3 contains 15 residues. In DNA form, the CDR3 reads TGTGCCAGCATGCTAGCGGGGGCGAACTCCTACGAGCAGTACTTC. It codes for CASMLAGANSYEQYF.